This T cell receptor (beta chain) is drawn from a study of Ad26.COV2.S vaccination and SARS-CoV-2 variants. Broader study findings: Assessments of TCR breadth and depth may have underestimated the total T cell responses.

Using immunoSEQ multiplex PCR, the repertoire was profiled, and TCRdb retains in-frame clones only, with some absent. Among around 340,000 clones listed, 86% were seen once. Concerning this clone itself: Its antigen remains unknown.

Looked up from germline, CDR1 is LGHNA and CDR2 is YSLEER. V lost 4 bases and J lost 7; bases outside the gene matches: 3. This CDR3 has 13 residues. Treatment in this sample: around 19 received Ad26.COV2.S at low or high dose, single or two shots; roughly five received placebo; per-sample allocation not given. Sampling occurred on day 63 after the first vaccine or placebo injection. Donor was an adult aged 18-55 years in Boston. The source material was peripheral blood, sampled in a trial of Ad26.COV2.S vaccine versus placebo. The clonotype comes from a person aged 18-65 years who received the Ad26.COV2.S COVID-19 vaccine or a placebo. The chain carries TRBV4-3 and TRBJ2-2; 7 nucleotides line up with TRBD2. The CDR3: CASSLSGRGELFF. In nucleotides, the CDR3 is TGCGCCAGCAGCCTTAGCGGGCGCGGGGAGCTGTTTTTT.